Shown below are 4 T cell receptor beta chains from a single sample sequenced in a study of T cells after yellow fever vaccination. One entry per CDR3 protein, called by TCRdb with MiXCR from the 5' RACE reads. This table holds 150,000 to 200,000 distinct CDR3 sequences, around 10% found once. This material consisted of CD8+ T cells sorted from PBMCs, taken 15 days after the yellow fever booster vaccination. These receptors all come from a man aged 18 to 30 who received the YFV17D yellow fever vaccine.

The rearrangement links TRBV5-4 to TRBJ2-5; either TRBD1 or TRBD2 may fit D (6 bases each). Trimming stripped 3 bases from V and 12 bases from J, with 12 bases between. The germline V gene encodes CDR1 SGHNT and CDR2 YYREEE (reference sequence). The CDR3 runs to 11 residues. The CDR3 here is CASSWGAHKYF. CDR3 nucleotide sequence: TGTGCCAGCAGCTGGGGGGCCCACAAGTACTTC.

The chain has TRBV7-9 and TRBJ2-2; perhaps TRBD1 as D (5 bases). Trimming cost V 5 bases and J 6 bases, with 13 bases left between them. The germline V gene encodes CDR1 SEHNR and CDR2 FQNEAQ (reference sequence). This CDR3 has 14 amino acids. The CDR3 DNA follows: TGTGCCAGCAGCCCTACTTGGGGCCCCGGGGAGCTGTTTTTT. This codes for CASSPTWGPGELFF.

The chain couples TRBV27 to TRBJ1-2, with D tentatively TRBD1 (6 bases). CDR3 length equals 17 residues. Germline values: CDR1 MNHEY, CDR2 SMNVEV (reference sequence). V shed 1 base and J shed 1 base, with 16 bases lying between them. CDR3 DNA sequence: TGTGCCAGCAGTTTATTGGGTTTGGACAGCTTTAACTATGGCTACACCTTC. Its translation: CASSLLGLDSFNYGYTF.

This chain uses TRBV7-2 with TRBJ1-1; TRBD1 might be the D (6 bases). Germline CDR1 is SGHTA and CDR2 is FQGNSA. Trimming took off 5 bases at V and 0 bases at J, with 16 bases between the two ends. The CDR3 length is 16 residues. The CDR3 DNA reads TGTGCCAGCAGCGAAGAACAGGGCCCGTTGAACACTGAAGCTTTCTTT. Protein sequence: CASSEEQGPLNTEAFF.